The next 27 T cell receptor beta chains were all read from a single sample in a study of type 1 and type 2 diabetes patients. The PCR template was genomic DNA. Amplification of the beta chain CDR3 used 30 forward and 13 reverse multiplex primers. TCRdb used MiXCR to reprocess the multiplex PCR reads, holding one entry per CDR3 protein. Among about 270,000 distinct CDR3 sequences listed, around 47% were seen once. Sequences were obtained from peripheral blood mononuclear cells (PBMCs). These receptors came from a man younger than 35 with type 2 diabetes.

The chain employs TRBV20-1 and TRBJ1-2, with 7 nucleotides matching TRBD1. Germline V gene sequence: CDR1 DFQATT, CDR2 SNEGSKA (reference sequence). There are 13 residues in the CDR3. J was trimmed by 6 bases and V by 0 bases; bases with no gene match: 4. CDR3 in amino acids: CSAREGGVNGYTF. In nucleotides, the CDR3 is TGCAGTGCTAGAGAAGGGGGCGTGAATGGCTACACCTTC.

There are a few counts of this clonotype. The CDR3 loop is CASSLREGLTGELFF. The CDR3, as DNA: TGTGCCAGTAGTCTCCGGGAGGGCTTAACCGGGGAGCTGTTTTTT. This chain uses TRBV19 with TRBJ2-2; 8 positions agree with TRBD2. Germline V CDR1 and CDR2: LNHDA, SQIVND (reference sequence). The J segment lost 5 bases and the V segment lost 5 bases, leaving 7 bases of the junction unmatched. CDR3 length: 15 residues.

J is TRBJ2-5 and V is TRBV4-1, with TRBD2 matching 8 bases. The J call may not be correct, given that the DNA end is closer to TRBJ2-1. CDR3 length: 16 amino acids. The germline V gene has CDR1 MGHRA and CDR2 YSYEKL. CDR3 protein: CASSQVGGGRRNEQFF. Written as DNA, the CDR3 is TGCGCCAGCAGCCAAGTAGGCGGGGGGAGGAGGAATGAGCAGTTCTTC.

The chain couples TRBV6-1 to TRBJ1-5; D not resolved. Germline V lookup: CDR1 MNHNS, CDR2 SASEGT. The CDR3 runs to 12 residues. The ends were cut back, 5 bases at V and 7 bases at J, with 9 bases in the middle. The CDR3 here is CASSYLEQPQHF. CDR3 DNA sequence: TGTGCCAGCAGTTACTTAGAACAGCCCCAGCATTTT.

This clonotype was counted once. The V call is TRBV7-6, the J call TRBJ2-7; the D is unclear. The CDR3 is made up of 14 amino acids. V gave up 3 bases and J gave up 0 bases, with 9 bases separating them. Germline V gene data show CDR1 as SGHVS and CDR2 as FNYEAQ. CDR3: CASSLTPSSYEQYF. The CDR3 DNA reads TGTGCCAGCAGCTTGACACCGAGCTCCTACGAGCAGTACTTC.

This clonotype turned up a few times. The V and J genes are TRBV19 and TRBJ1-2, with 10 bases identical to TRBD1. J was trimmed by 6 bases and V by 4 bases; bases with no gene match: 5. Germline values: CDR1 LNHDA, CDR2 SQIVND (reference sequence). The CDR3 is made up of 14 amino acids. The CDR3 DNA reads TGTGCCAGTAGTACGAGACAGGGGGCGCATGGCTACACCTTC. Residues: CASSTRQGAHGYTF.

The V and J genes are TRBV2 and TRBJ1-6, with TRBD1 matching over 7 bases. This CDR3 has 14 residues. Germline values: CDR1 SNHLY, CDR2 FYNNEI. Losses at the gene ends were 6 bases for V and 5 bases for J; bases not matched to a gene: 4. CDR3 sequence reads: CASRTGQDNSPLHF. CDR3 nucleotide sequence: TGTGCCAGCAGGACCGGACAGGATAATTCACCCCTCCACTTT.

The chain joins TRBV29-1 to TRBJ2-7, with 11 bases fitting TRBD2. J lost 4 bases, V lost 6 bases, and 8 bases had no gene match. Germline CDR1 reads SQVTM; CDR2 reads ANQGSEA. This CDR3 has 14 amino acids. The CDR3 region is CSVLRLAGRYEQYF. The CDR3 region has the DNA TGCAGCGTCCTACGACTAGCGGGAAGGTACGAGCAGTACTTC.

This sequence joins TRBV10-3 and TRBJ1-1, with 7 bases fitting TRBD1. The CDR3 runs 13 residues. Germline CDR1 ENHRY, CDR2 SYGVKD. J lost 6 bases, V lost 10 bases, and 11 bases had no gene match. Here the CDR3 DNA reads TGTGCCACGGCGACAGGGCTGGGCCCTGAAGCTTTCTTT. Amino acids: CATATGLGPEAFF.

The CDR3 loop is CASSPAWGGTEAFF. The CDR3 DNA sequence: TGTGCCAGCAGTCCCGCCTGGGGTGGCACTGAAGCTTTCTTT. The J gene is TRBJ1-1, the V gene TRBV6-5; D remains unclear. Germline V gives CDR1 MNHEY, CDR2 SVGAGI. The V end was cut by 5 bases, the J end by 4 bases, with 14 bases between. There are 14 residues in the CDR3.

The chain combines TRBV20-1 with TRBJ2-2, with TRBD2 matching 10 bases. Germline-derived CDR1 and CDR2 are DFQATT and SNEGSKA (reference sequence). After removal of 1 base from V and 5 bases from J, the junction contained 13 bases not matched to a gene. The CDR3 is made up of 18 amino acids. The DNA of the CDR3 is TGCAGTGCTAGAGTAGACTTCCCTAGCGGGAGTTATACCGGGGAGCTGTTTTTT. As protein: CSARVDFPSGSYTGELFF.

The V gene is TRBV19, the J gene TRBJ2-7; the D gene is possibly TRBD1 (5 bases). Germline V lookup: CDR1 LNHDA, CDR2 SQIVND (reference sequence). This CDR3 has 15 amino acids. V was cut by 3 bases and J by 5 bases, with 17 bases left in between. In DNA form, the CDR3 reads TGTGCCAGTAGTATCAGGGCAGACGGAATTAACGAGCAGTACTTC. The encoded protein is CASSIRADGINEQYF.

This rearrangement joins TRBV24-1 to TRBJ1-5, with 8 bases that match TRBD1. CDR1 is KGHDR and CDR2 is SFDVKD in the germline V gene. This CDR3 comprises 14 residues. The V gene end was trimmed by 3 bases and the J gene end by 6 bases; junction bases not matched to a gene: 3. The CDR3 DNA follows: TGTGCCACCAGTGATCAGGGGGCAGGTCAGCCCCAGCATTTT. As protein: CATSDQGAGQPQHF.

This clonotype has more than one count but fewer than ten. This chain connects TRBV7-6 to TRBJ2-3; D call uncertain. CDR1 and CDR2 (germline): SGHVS, FNYEAQ. V lost 7 bases and J 2 bases, leaving 13 bases between the germline ends. The CDR3 covers 14 residues. The CDR3 DNA reads TGTGCCAGCAAACCCACACCCTCCACAGATACGCAGTATTTT. It codes for CASKPTPSTDTQYF.

J is TRBJ2-2 and V is TRBV19; D is unclear. V was cut by 6 bases and J by 0 bases, with 17 bases left in between. CDR3 length equals 17 residues. The germline CDR1 and CDR2 sequences are LNHDA and SQIVND (reference sequence). CDR3 region: CASSLDLFTPNTGELFF. For the CDR3, the DNA is TGTGCCAGTAGCTTAGATCTTTTTACACCGAACACCGGGGAGCTGTTTTTT. Complete variable domain (other parts from reference TRBV19 and TRBJ2-2): DGGITQSPKYLFRKEGQNVTLSCEQNLNHDAMYWYRQDPGQGLRLIYYSQIVNDFQKGDIAEGYSVSREKKESFPLTVTSAQKNPTAFYLCASSLDLFTPNTGELFFGEGSRLTVL.

This clonotype was recorded many times. The rearrangement links TRBV7-2 to TRBJ2-5; tentative D call: TRBD1 (7 bases). This CDR3 spans 15 amino acids. Deletions cut 2 bases from V and 5 bases from J, with 15 bases between. Germline CDR1 SGHTA, CDR2 FQGNSA. The CDR3 here is CASSLNRGRGETQYF. The CDR3 DNA is TGTGCCAGCAGCTTAAACAGGGGTCGGGGGGAGACCCAGTACTTC. Using reference TRBV7-2 and TRBJ2-5 for the parts outside the CDR3, the full variable domain is GAGVSQSPSNKVTEKGKDVELRCDPISGHTALYWYRQSLGQGLEFLIYFQGNSAPDKSGLPSDRFSAERTGGSVSTLTIQRTQQEDSAVYLCASSLNRGRGETQYFGPGTRLLVL.

There are a few counts of this clonotype. The chain recombines TRBV11-2 with TRBJ2-7; D not certain. The V gene's germline CDR1 is SGHAT and CDR2 FQNNGV. V lost 5 bases to trimming and J lost 6 bases, with 14 bases between them. The CDR3 runs 13 residues. This CDR3 reads CASSLSVVGEQYF. CDR3 sequence (DNA): TGTGCCAGCAGCCTCTCCGTAGTCGGCGAGCAGTACTTC.

This clonotype was counted at least ten times. The V gene is TRBV30, the J gene TRBJ1-2; no clear D gene. The V gene's germline CDR1 is GTSNPN and CDR2 SVGIG (reference sequence). V was trimmed by 5 bases and J by 7 bases, leaving 8 bases between them. The CDR3 runs to 10 residues. The CDR3 reads CAWLAAGYTF. The CDR3 DNA is TGTGCCTGGCTAGCTGCTGGCTACACCTTC.

The gene calls are TRBV7-6 and TRBJ2-7, with 14 bases matching TRBD2. CDR3 size: 16 residues. V lost 6 bases and J lost 3; bases outside the gene matches: 7. CDR1 SGHVS and CDR2 FNYEAQ come from the germline V gene. CDR3 protein: CASSDPGTSGSYEQYF. CDR3 bases: TGTGCCAGCAGTGACCCCGGGACTAGCGGGAGCTACGAGCAGTACTTC.

The CDR3 DNA reads as TGTGCCAGCAGCTCAAGGATACGGACAGGGTACAATCAGCCCCAGCATTTT. It translates to CASSSRIRTGYNQPQHF. The chain joins TRBV2 to TRBJ1-5, with 8 bases fitting TRBD1. The CDR3 runs 17 residues. Germline loops: CDR1 SNHLY, CDR2 FYNNEI. J gave up 3 bases and V 6 bases, and 13 bases lay outside the gene matches.

The gene calls are TRBV30 and TRBJ1-2; 8 nucleotides agree with TRBD1. V lost 1 base, J lost 4 bases, and 11 bases stayed unmatched. Germline CDR1 and CDR2: GTSNPN and SVGIG (reference sequence). This CDR3 is built from 16 residues. The CDR3 spells CAWSGQGIKNPYGYTF. The CDR3 DNA reads TGTGCCTGGAGTGGACAGGGGATCAAAAACCCCTATGGCTACACCTTC. Together with reference TRBV30 and TRBJ1-2, the CDR3 gives the full variable domain: SQTIHQWPATLVQPVGSPLSLECTVEGTSNPNLYWYRQAAGRGLQLLFYSVGIGQISSEVPQNLSASRPQDRQFILSSKKLLLSDSGFYLCAWSGQGIKNPYGYTFGSGTRLTVV.

The chain joins TRBV6-4 to TRBJ1-2; TRBD1 matches at 8 bases. J was trimmed by 6 bases and V by 2 bases; bases with no gene match: 8. The CDR3 contains 15 residues. CDR1 is MRHNA, CDR2 SNTAGT, per germline. CDR3 region: CASSDPSTGDHGYTF. CDR3 in DNA: TGTGCCAGCAGTGACCCGTCGACAGGGGACCATGGCTACACCTTC.

This chain joins TRBV7-2 and TRBJ1-6, with D unclear. Trimming cost V 5 bases and J 4 bases, with 18 bases left between them. The germline CDR1 and CDR2 sequences are SGHTA and FQGNSA. CDR3 length equals 17 residues. CDR3 sequence reads: CASSPPSAGNYNSPLHF. In DNA form, the CDR3 reads TGTGCCAGCAGCCCTCCCTCGGCGGGGAATTATAATTCACCCCTCCACTTT.

The gene calls are TRBV7-9 and TRBJ1-4, with D possibly being TRBD1 (5 bases). Trimming took 6 bases from V and 7 from J, leaving 21 bases between them. This CDR3 spans 16 amino acids. Germline V CDR1 and CDR2: SEHNR, FQNEAQ (reference sequence). The CDR3 reads CASSQKRDGAGEKLFF. CDR3 in DNA: TGTGCCAGCAGTCAAAAACGGGACGGCGCGGGTGAAAAACTGTTTTTT. The full variable domain, its missing parts supplied by reference TRBV7-9 and TRBJ1-4, is DTGVSQNPRHKITKRGQNVTFRCDPISEHNRLYWYRQTLGQGPEFLTYFQNEAQLEKSRLLSDRFSAERPKGSFSTLEIQRTEQGDSAMYLCASSQKRDGAGEKLFFGSGTQLSVL.

For this clonotype: A much larger clone sits a single nucleotide away, making a read error possible. V and J are TRBV2 and TRBJ1-2; weak D call: TRBD1 (6 bases). CDR1 is SNHLY and CDR2 is FYNNEI in the germline V gene. CDR3 size: 12 residues. DNA for the CDR3: TGTGCCAACAGTGAAGGGGGGTATGGCTACACCTTC. It specifies CANSEGGYGYTF.

V is TRBV7-8 and J is TRBJ1-1; D gene ambiguous. Trimming cost V 0 bases and J 2 bases, with 10 bases left between them. The CDR3 loop spans 15 amino acids. Germline V gene data show CDR1 as SGHVS and CDR2 as FQNEAQ. CDR3 bases: TGTGCCAGCAGCTTAGCGCCGAGGAGCAACACTGAAGCTTTCTTT. It is translated as CASSLAPRSNTEAFF.

The J gene is TRBJ1-5, the V gene TRBV10-1, with 8 bases identical to TRBD1. Per the germline V gene, CDR1 is WNHNN and CDR2 is SYGVQD (reference sequence). V gave up 5 bases and J gave up 6 bases; unmatched junction bases: 6. The CDR3 runs 14 residues. This CDR3 is CASSPGQEGQPQHF. The CDR3 DNA reads TGCGCCAGCAGTCCGGGACAGGAGGGTCAGCCCCAGCATTTT.